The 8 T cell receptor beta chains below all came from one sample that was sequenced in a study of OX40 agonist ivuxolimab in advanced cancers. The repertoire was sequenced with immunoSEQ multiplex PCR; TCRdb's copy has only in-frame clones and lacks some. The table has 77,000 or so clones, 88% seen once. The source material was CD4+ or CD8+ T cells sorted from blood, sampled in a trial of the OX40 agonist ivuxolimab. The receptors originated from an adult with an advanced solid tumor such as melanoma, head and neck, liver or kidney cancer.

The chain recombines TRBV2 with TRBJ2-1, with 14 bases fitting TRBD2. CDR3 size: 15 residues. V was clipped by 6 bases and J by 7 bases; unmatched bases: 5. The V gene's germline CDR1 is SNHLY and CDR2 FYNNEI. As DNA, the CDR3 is TGTGCCAGCAGGTCGGGACTAGCGGGAGCGAATGAGCAGTTCTTC. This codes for CASRSGLAGANEQFF.

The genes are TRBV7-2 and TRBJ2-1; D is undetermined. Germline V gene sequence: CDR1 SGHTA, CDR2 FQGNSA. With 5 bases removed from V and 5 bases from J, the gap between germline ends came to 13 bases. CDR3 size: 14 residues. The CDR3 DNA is TGTGCCAGCAGCCGCAAGGCTAGGGACAATGAGCAGTTCTTC. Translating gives CASSRKARDNEQFF.

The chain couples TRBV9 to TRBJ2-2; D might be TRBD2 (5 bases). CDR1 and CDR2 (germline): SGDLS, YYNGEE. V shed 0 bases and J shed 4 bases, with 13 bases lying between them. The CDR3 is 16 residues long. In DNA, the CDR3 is TGTGCCAGCAGCGTAGGGGCGGGCTCGGTCACCGGGGAGCTGTTTTTT. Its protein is CASSVGAGSVTGELFF.

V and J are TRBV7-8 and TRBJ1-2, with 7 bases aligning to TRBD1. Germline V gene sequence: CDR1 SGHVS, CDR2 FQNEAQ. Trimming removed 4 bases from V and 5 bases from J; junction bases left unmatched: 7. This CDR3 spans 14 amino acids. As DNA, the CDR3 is TGTGCCAGCAGCTCCTGGACAGGCCCATATGGCTACACCTTC. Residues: CASSSWTGPYGYTF.

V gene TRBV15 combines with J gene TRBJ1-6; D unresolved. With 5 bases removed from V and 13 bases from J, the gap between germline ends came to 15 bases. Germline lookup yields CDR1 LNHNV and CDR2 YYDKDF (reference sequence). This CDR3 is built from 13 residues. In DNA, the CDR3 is TGTGCCACCAGCGTTAGTATTATTGGTCCCCTCCACTTT. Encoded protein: CATSVSIIGPLHF.

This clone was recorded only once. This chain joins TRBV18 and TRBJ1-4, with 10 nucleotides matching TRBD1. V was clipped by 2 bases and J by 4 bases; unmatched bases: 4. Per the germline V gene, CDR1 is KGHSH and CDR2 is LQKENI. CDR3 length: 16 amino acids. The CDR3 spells CASSPMGQGNNEKLFF. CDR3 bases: TGTGCCAGCTCACCAATGGGACAGGGGAATAATGAAAAACTGTTTTTT.

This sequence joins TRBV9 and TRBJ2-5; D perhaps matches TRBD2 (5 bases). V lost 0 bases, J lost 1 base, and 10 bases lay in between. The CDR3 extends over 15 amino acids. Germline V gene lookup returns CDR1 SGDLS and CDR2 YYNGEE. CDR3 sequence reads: CASSVAPAAQETQYF. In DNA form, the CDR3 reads TGTGCCAGCAGCGTAGCTCCAGCGGCCCAAGAGACCCAGTACTTC.

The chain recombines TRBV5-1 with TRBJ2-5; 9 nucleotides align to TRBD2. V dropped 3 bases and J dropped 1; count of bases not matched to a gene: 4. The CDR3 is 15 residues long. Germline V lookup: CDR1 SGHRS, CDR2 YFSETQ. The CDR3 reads CASSSATSGQETQYF. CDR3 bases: TGCGCCAGCAGCTCGGCGACTAGCGGCCAAGAGACCCAGTACTTC.